Each of the 5 T cell receptor beta chains below was sequenced from the same sample in a study of blood T cell repertoires in COVID-19. Sequencing was performed with immunoSEQ multiplex PCR; in TCRdb, only in-frame clones are kept and a portion is missing. Among about 200,000 clones, about 87% were seen once, and the ten largest hold around 2.7%. Material: peripheral blood. The source of these receptors is a man between 60 and 75 years old with acute or convalescent COVID-19.

This sequence joins TRBV5-4 and TRBJ2-5, with 9 bases aligning to TRBD1. This CDR3 is built from 17 residues. Trimming took 4 bases from V and 4 from J; bases not matched to a gene: 14. CDR1 and CDR2 (germline): SGHNT, YYREEE (reference sequence). CDR3 residues: CASSPNPGTGSLETQYF. CDR3 in DNA: TGTGCCAGCAGCCCCAACCCCGGGACAGGGTCTTTAGAGACCCAGTACTTC.

This chain links TRBV7-3 with TRBJ1-2, with 8 nucleotides matching TRBD1. Germline CDR1 is SGHTA and CDR2 is FQGTGA. This CDR3 region has 15 residues. J was trimmed by 8 bases and V by 5 bases; bases with no gene match: 13. CDR3 residues: CASSASWTGMEGYTF. The CDR3 region has the DNA TGTGCCAGCAGCGCCTCTTGGACAGGGATGGAAGGCTACACCTTC.

This clone has only one observation. The chain carries TRBV10-3 and TRBJ2-3, with 9 nucleotides matching TRBD2. Trimming removed 3 bases from V and 6 bases from J; junction bases left unmatched: 7. Germline assignment: CDR1 ENHRY and CDR2 SYGVKD. The CDR3 has 15 residues. CDR3 sequence: CAISDGGGAGDTQYF. Written as DNA, the CDR3 is TGTGCCATCAGTGACGGCGGGGGGGCAGGGGATACGCAGTATTTT.

This sequence joins TRBV23-1 and TRBJ1-5; 11 nucleotides agree with TRBD1. TRBV23-1 is placed among ORFs of uncertain function. There are 18 residues in the CDR3. V shed 0 bases and J 2 bases; nucleotides not matched to a gene: 6. CDR3 in amino acids: CASSQSGQGVSGNQPQHF. CDR3 in DNA: TGCGCCAGCAGTCAATCGGGACAGGGGGTGTCTGGCAATCAGCCCCAGCATTTT.

This chain connects TRBV5-4 to TRBJ2-5; 9 nucleotides agree with TRBD2. This CDR3 has 17 residues. In germline, CDR1 is SGHNT, CDR2 YYREEE (reference sequence). With V trimmed by 5 bases and J by 2 bases, 13 bases remained unmatched. CDR3 nucleotides: TGTGCCAGCAGTTCAGATAAGCGGGGGGACGAGCAAGAGACCCAGTACTTC. Encoded protein: CASSSDKRGDEQETQYF. The complete variable domain, with remaining parts taken from reference TRBV5-4 and TRBJ2-5, reads ETGVTQSPTHLIKTRGQQVTLRCSSQSGHNTVSWYQQALGQGPQFIFQYYREEENGRGNFPPRFSGLQFPNYSSELNVNALELDDSALYLCASSSDKRGDEQETQYFGPGTRLLVL.